This T cell receptor (beta chain) was sequenced for a study of blood T cell repertoires in COVID-19. Whole-study context: Acute and convalescent COVID-19 samples came from the United States, Italy and Spain. T cells, B-cell-depleted T cells, or PBMCs supplied cDNA or gDNA.

Produced via immunoSEQ multiplex PCR; TCRdb's table is partial and in-frame only. The sample shows approximately 74,000 clones, around 93% of them seen only once. Germline-derived CDR1 and CDR2 are SQVTM and ANQGSEA. J lost 8 bases, V lost 3 bases, and 14 bases had no gene match. The CDR3 loop spans 16 amino acids. Sequenced: peripheral blood. This clonotype was sampled from a woman aged 55-70 years with active COVID-19. The chain links TRBV29-1 to TRBJ2-1, with 9 bases that match TRBD1. CDR3 DNA sequence: TGCAGCGTTGATACCGTTCCGGGACAGGGAGGGGATGAGCAGTTCTTC. It specifies CSVDTVPGQGGDEQFF.